This record concerns one T cell receptor (beta chain) sequence. This specimen comes from a study of blood T cell repertoires in COVID-19. Turning to the study itself: T cells, B-cell-depleted T cells, or PBMCs provided the cDNA or gDNA that served as material.

Adults between about 18 and 89 years of age took part from about two dozen US areas. Self-reported history from a screening survey and questionnaire set each donor's cohort. Donors in Cohort 3 who had recovered were those with two negative PCRs, healthcare professional clearance, or resolution of their symptoms. Profiling relied on immunoSEQ multiplex PCR, and the TCRdb table lists in-frame clones only, not all of them. This table holds some 400,000 clones, about 89% found once. The trim removed 6 bases at V and 5 bases at J, leaving 6 bases unmatched. The CDR3 consists of 14 residues. The germline V gene has CDR1 SNHLY and CDR2 FYNNEI.

Specimen: PBMCs or T cells enriched from blood (not recorded which). The TCR was taken from a man aged 25-45 years who had recovered from COVID-19. This sequence joins TRBV2 and TRBJ1-5; 8 bases align to TRBD1. As DNA, the CDR3 is TGTGCCAGCAGCCCAGCCAGGGGGCATCAGCCCCAGCATTTT. Its translation is CASSPARGHQPQHF.